The TCR beta chain under discussion was sequenced for a study of regulatory T cells in long-lasting Graves disease. The wider study: Persistent Graves' disease denoted over 5 years of antithyroid drugs plus positive TSH receptor antibodies.

The time point denotes: persistent/refractory GD, antithyroid drugs over 5 years with positive TRAb. Construction of the TCR library relied on RNA isolated from PBMCs. Patients were from an endocrinology department in Xi'an, China. Investigators prepared the TCR beta libraries by applying iRepertoire HTBI primers and Arm-PCR of CDR3 regions. Original data processing: 62 TRBV and 12 to 15 TRBJ segments were identified across samples. TCRdb processed the multiplex PCR reads anew with MiXCR; each CDR3 protein has one entry. The V and J calls, along with clone size, are taken from TCRdb and not from the paper's own processing. Of hundreds of thousands of distinct CDR3 sequences detected, approximately 22% appear once; the ten largest clones hold 10% to 15%. With 1 base removed from V and 1 base from J, the gap between germline ends came to 7 bases. The CDR3 spans 14 residues. Germline V gene lookup returns CDR1 LNHDA and CDR2 SQIVND (reference sequence).

This clonotype was picked up a small number of times. Its specificity is not known. General study findings and limits: Between persistent patients, about 2,500 public clonotypes were shared, exceeding the 800 to 1,000 shared between new patients.

Sequences were derived from peripheral blood mononuclear cells (PBMCs), sampled when the disease was refractory, from a patient treated with antithyroid drugs. This clonotype originated in a female donor with Graves disease. The chain couples TRBV19 to TRBJ2-5, with D unresolved. The CDR3 nucleotides are TGTGCCAGTAGTATAGGGCTACTCCAAGAGACCCAGTACTTC. Its protein product is CASSIGLLQETQYF.